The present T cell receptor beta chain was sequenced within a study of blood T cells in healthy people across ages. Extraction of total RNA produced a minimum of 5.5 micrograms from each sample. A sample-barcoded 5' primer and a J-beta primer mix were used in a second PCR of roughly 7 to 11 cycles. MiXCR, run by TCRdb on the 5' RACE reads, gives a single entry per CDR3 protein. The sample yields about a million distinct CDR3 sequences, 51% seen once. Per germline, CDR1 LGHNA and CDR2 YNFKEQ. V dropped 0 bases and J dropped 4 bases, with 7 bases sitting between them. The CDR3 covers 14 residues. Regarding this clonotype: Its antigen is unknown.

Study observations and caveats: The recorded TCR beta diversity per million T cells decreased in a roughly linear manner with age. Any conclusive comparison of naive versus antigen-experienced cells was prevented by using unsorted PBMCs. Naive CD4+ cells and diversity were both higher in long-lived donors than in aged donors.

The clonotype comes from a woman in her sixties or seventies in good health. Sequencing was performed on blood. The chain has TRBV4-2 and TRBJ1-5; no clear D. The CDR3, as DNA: TGTGCCAGCAGCCAAGAGATGGCGAATCAGCCCCAGCATTTT. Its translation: CASSQEMANQPQHF.